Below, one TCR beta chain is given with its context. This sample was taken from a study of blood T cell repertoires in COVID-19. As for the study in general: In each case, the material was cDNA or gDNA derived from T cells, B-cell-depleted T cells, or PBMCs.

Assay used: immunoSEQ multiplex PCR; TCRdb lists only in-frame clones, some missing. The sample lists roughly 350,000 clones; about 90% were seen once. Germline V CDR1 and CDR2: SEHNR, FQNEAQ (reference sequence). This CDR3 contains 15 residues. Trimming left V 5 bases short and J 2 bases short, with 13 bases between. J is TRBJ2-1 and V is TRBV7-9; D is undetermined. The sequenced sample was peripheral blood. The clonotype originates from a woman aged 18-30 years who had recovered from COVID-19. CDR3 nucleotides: TGTGCCAGCAGCCTTCTAGGCGGCCCCTACAATGAGCAGTTCTTC. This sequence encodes CASSLLGGPYNEQFF.